This T cell receptor (beta chain) was identified in a study of blood T cell repertoires in COVID-19. Study-wide background: Acute and convalescent COVID-19 samples came from the United States, Italy and Spain.

Ages ranged from roughly 18 to 100 years, with residence in about two dozen US areas. The CDR3 extends over 17 amino acids. The J segment lost 4 bases and the V segment lost 7 bases, leaving 18 bases of the junction unmatched. Germline CDR1 is MNHEY and CDR2 is SVGEGT. Sequencing used immunoSEQ multiplex PCR; TCRdb keeps in-frame clones, though not all of them. The table has about 430,000 clones, about 88% seen once. The sequencing sample was made of PBMCs or T cells enriched from blood (not recorded which). V and J are TRBV6-2 or TRBV6-3 and TRBJ2-7; 8 bases fit TRBD2. This TCR derives from a young woman who had been exposed to COVID-19. The CDR3 loop is CASTPVPQSGGSYEQYF. CDR3 bases: TGTGCCAGCACCCCGGTCCCCCAGAGCGGGGGATCTTACGAGCAGTACTTC.